This T cell receptor beta chain came from a study of cytomegalovirus exposure and HLA in healthy donors. Comments on this clone: No antigen is known for it.

Notes on the study in general: Both high specificity and high sensitivity reportedly marked the classifier's diagnosis of cytomegalovirus status. The authors confirmed in vitro that a few CMV-associated chains were specific for CMV antigens. Rare TCR sequences predominated, though certain public TCRs were found in many donors. The study listed about 150 cytomegalovirus-associated TCR beta chains.

CDR3 size: 15 residues. V lost 5 bases and J 2 bases, leaving 14 bases between the germline ends. The germline V gene encodes CDR1 SGDLS and CDR2 YYNGEE. Using immunoSEQ multiplex PCR, the repertoire was profiled, and TCRdb retains in-frame clones only, with some absent. The repertoire consists of 100,000 to 150,000 clones, with around 90% occurring once and the leading ten covering 1.5% to 2%. Sequences were obtained from PBMCs. This chain links TRBV9 with TRBJ1-3; a weak D match, TRBD1 (5 bases). This sequence was found in a woman under 30 in good health and CMV-seronegative. The CDR3 reads CASRGGQGPGNTIYF. In DNA form, the CDR3 reads TGTGCCAGCAGGGGAGGGCAGGGCCCTGGAAACACCATATATTTT.